Many counts were recorded for the clone carrying this TCR beta chain. Its matching antigen is unknown. It was from unfractionated whole blood that total RNA was extracted. Unique molecular identifiers were attached to individual cDNA molecules during library preparation. As originally analysed: The median was about 96,000 TCRs per sample, ranging roughly 20,000 to 750,000. TCRdb reanalysed the reads using MiXCR and keeps one entry per CDR3 protein. The V and J calls here are based on TCRdb, not the publication. Among around 120,000 distinct CDR3 sequences listed, around 9% were seen once. The data derive from a study of human T cells and chemical hapten exposure. In the study overall: Minor pooled library volume differences mainly drove per-sample TCR yield variation. Study findings and constraints: No shift was seen in TCRs above 1 in 1000 frequency with DPC sensitization.

The CDR3 is 15 amino acids. Germline V gene sequence: CDR1 SGHKS, CDR2 YYEKEE (reference sequence). V shed 4 bases and J shed 7 bases, with 18 bases lying between them. This TCR was sampled from a human donor in good health. Some clones in this sample may be carry-over from other donors' samples. Material for sequencing was whole blood. The chain uses TRBV5-5 and TRBJ2-1; the D gene is possibly TRBD1 (6 bases). CDR3 protein: CASSVGRGLANEQFF. CDR3 coding DNA: TGTGCCAGCAGCGTTGGCAGGGGATTAGCGAATGAGCAGTTCTTC.